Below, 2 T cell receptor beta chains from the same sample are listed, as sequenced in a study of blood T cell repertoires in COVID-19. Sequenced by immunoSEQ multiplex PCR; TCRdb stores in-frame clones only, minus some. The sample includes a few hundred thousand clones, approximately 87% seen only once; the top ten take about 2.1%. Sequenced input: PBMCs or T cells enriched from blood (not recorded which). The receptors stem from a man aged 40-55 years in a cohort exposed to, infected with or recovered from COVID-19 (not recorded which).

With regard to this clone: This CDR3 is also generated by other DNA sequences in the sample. CDR3 protein: CASSQGTSGGYNEQFF. The CDR3 DNA is TGCGCCAGCAGCCAAGGGACTAGCGGGGGATACAATGAGCAGTTCTTC. The genes are TRBV4-1 and TRBJ2-1, with TRBD2 matching over 13 bases. CDR1 is MGHRA, CDR2 YSYEKL, per germline. The CDR3 has 16 residues. V lost 1 base and J lost 4; bases outside the gene matches: 1.

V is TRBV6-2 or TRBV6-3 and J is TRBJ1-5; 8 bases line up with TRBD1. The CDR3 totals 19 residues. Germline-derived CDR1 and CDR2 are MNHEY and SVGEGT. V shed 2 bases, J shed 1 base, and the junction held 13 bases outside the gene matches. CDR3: CASSYLLDREGISNQPQHF. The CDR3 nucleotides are TGTGCCAGCAGTTACCTCCTGGACAGGGAGGGGATCAGCAATCAGCCCCAGCATTTT.